This T cell receptor beta chain was sequenced during a study of cytomegalovirus exposure and HLA in healthy donors. Broader study findings: An analysis that was carried out later associated 16,951 TCR beta sequences with HLA alleles at 0.05 false discovery rate.

This clone was seen only once. As yet, its antigen is unknown. With 60 Vbeta and 13 Jbeta primers, the PCR was carried out. Only in-frame clones appear in the TCRdb table, and some are missing; sequencing was by immunoSEQ multiplex PCR. The table includes about 100,000 clones, around 74% detected once. The V gene end was trimmed by 6 bases and the J gene end by 1 base; junction bases not matched to a gene: 7. The germline V gene has CDR1 MNHEY and CDR2 SMNVEV (reference sequence). This CDR3 has 15 residues. The sample taken for sequencing was PBMCs. The V call is TRBV27, the J call TRBJ2-7, with TRBD1 identical over 9 bases. The sequence was collected from a man between 35 and 55 years old in good health and CMV-seropositive. CDR3 DNA sequence: TGTGCCAGCAGAAAACAGGGGGCAAGGTCCTACGAGCAGTACTTC. This encodes CASRKQGARSYEQYF.